The next 30 T cell receptor beta chains were all read from a single sample in a study of cytomegalovirus exposure and HLA in healthy donors. The study ran its PCR with 60 Vbeta and 13 Jbeta primers. Some clones are missing from TCRdb's copy, which holds only in-frame ones; the method was immunoSEQ multiplex PCR. This table holds approximately 150,000 clones, approximately 79% found once. The specimen sequenced was PBMCs. Source of these receptors: a man in his forties or fifties in good health and CMV-seronegative.

The chain links TRBV7-9 to TRBJ2-6; D unclear. The CDR3 totals 18 residues. The germline CDR1 and CDR2 sequences are SEHNR and FQNEAQ (reference sequence). Trimming cost V 2 bases and J 0 bases, with 14 bases left between them. The CDR3 loop reads CASSLTAGQSSGANVLTF. The CDR3 coding sequence is TGTGCCAGCAGCTTAACAGCCGGCCAAAGCTCTGGGGCCAACGTCCTGACTTTC.

CDR3 residues: CASSVTGGTGGEQYF. CDR3 coding DNA: TGTGCCAGCAGCGTTACCGGGGGGACAGGAGGGGAGCAGTACTTC. This sequence joins TRBV9 and TRBJ2-7, with TRBD1 as a possible D gene (8 bases). This CDR3 has 15 residues. V shed 2 bases and J shed 7 bases, with 19 bases lying between them. CDR1 and CDR2 from the germline V gene are SGDLS and YYNGEE.

This clone appeared a few times. V and J are TRBV30 and TRBJ1-2; D not resolved. CDR1 and CDR2 (germline): GTSNPN, SVGIG (reference sequence). This CDR3 is built from 13 residues. V lost 2 bases and J 2 bases, leaving 9 bases between the germline ends. The CDR3, as DNA: TGTGCCTGGAGTTTGGACTCAAACTATGGCTACACCTTC. This translates into CAWSLDSNYGYTF.

This chain links TRBV5-1 with TRBJ2-2; D not resolved. CDR1 and CDR2 from the germline V gene are SGHRS and YFSETQ. This CDR3 contains 13 residues. Trimming took off 3 bases at V and 3 bases at J, with 6 bases between the two ends. The CDR3 DNA sequence: TGCGCCAGCAGCTCCGTTTACACCGGGGAGCTGTTTTTT. It specifies CASSSVYTGELFF.

The genes are TRBV7-9 and TRBJ2-1, with 10 bases that match TRBD2. The germline V gene encodes CDR1 SEHNR and CDR2 FQNEAQ (reference sequence). The CDR3 runs 17 residues. Germline trimming cut 5 bases from V and 4 bases from J; bases unmatched to any gene: 11. Here the CDR3 reads CASSPLAGASFYNEQFF. As DNA, the CDR3 is TGTGCCAGCAGCCCCCTAGCGGGAGCCTCTTTTTACAATGAGCAGTTCTTC.

The chain carries TRBV27 and TRBJ2-7; 7 bases fit TRBD2. Germline V gives CDR1 MNHEY, CDR2 SMNVEV (reference sequence). CDR3 length equals 14 residues. The J segment lost 4 bases and the V segment lost 3 bases, leaving 6 bases of the junction unmatched. DNA of the CDR3: TGTGCCAGCAGTTTGGGAGGACTAGTATACGAGCAGTACTTC. It specifies CASSLGGLVYEQYF.

For the CDR3, the DNA is TGTGCCAGCAAGGAAACAGGGGTTACGGATACGCAGTATTTT. Translation: CASKETGVTDTQYF. This chain joins TRBV2 and TRBJ2-3, with 7 nucleotides matching TRBD1. The CDR3 runs to 14 residues. Germline V gene data show CDR1 as SNHLY and CDR2 as FYNNEI. Trimming at V came to 7 bases and at J to 6 bases, leaving 10 bases not matched to a gene.

The V gene is TRBV29-1, the J gene TRBJ2-7; a weak D match, TRBD1 (6 bases). This CDR3 region has 13 residues. In germline, CDR1 is SQVTM, CDR2 ANQGSEA. Trimming left V 4 bases short and J 2 bases short, with 12 bases between. CDR3 in DNA: TGCAGCGTTGGTACAGGGACGCCCTACGAGCAGTACTTC. Translation gives CSVGTGTPYEQYF.

This CDR3 reads CASSLALAGVGSTDTQYF. CDR3 nucleotide sequence: TGCGCCAGCAGCTTGGCCCTAGCGGGAGTCGGTAGCACAGATACGCAGTATTTT. The chain recombines TRBV5-1 with TRBJ2-3; 10 positions match TRBD2. CDR3 length: 18 residues. With 0 bases clipped from V and 0 bases from J, the junction kept 7 bases outside the gene matches. From germline, CDR1 is SGHRS and CDR2 YFSETQ.

CDR3 region: CASSPRQVGYNEQFF. CDR3 nucleotide sequence: TGTGCCAGCTCACCACGTCAGGTTGGCTACAATGAGCAGTTCTTC. The J gene is TRBJ2-1, the V gene TRBV18, with D unclear. Trimming cost V 1 base and J 3 bases, with 10 bases left between them. Germline assignment: CDR1 KGHSH and CDR2 LQKENI. The CDR3 spans 15 residues.

This chain joins TRBV6-1 and TRBJ2-2, with D possibly being TRBD1 (6 bases). V was pared by 7 bases and J by 0 bases, with 9 bases between. The CDR3 consists of 14 residues. Germline V gives CDR1 MNHNS, CDR2 SASEGT. CDR3 protein: CASTGVANTGELFF. The CDR3 nucleotides are TGTGCCAGCACAGGGGTAGCGAACACCGGGGAGCTGTTTTTT.

V and J are TRBV7-2 and TRBJ2-2, with TRBD2 matching over 7 bases. The germline V gene encodes CDR1 SGHTA and CDR2 FQGNSA. V was clipped by 1 base and J by 7 bases; unmatched bases: 0. There are 13 residues in the CDR3. The CDR3 DNA reads TGTGCCAGCAGCTTAGGCGGGGGCGGGGAGCTGTTTTTT. Its protein is CASSLGGGGELFF.

The rearrangement links TRBV28 to TRBJ2-5; no clear D gene. The J call may be faulty, since TRBJ2-7 better matches the DNA end. Germline V gene data show CDR1 as MDHEN and CDR2 as SYDVKM. This CDR3 has 13 residues. The CDR3 loop reads CASTAFVPYEQYF. The CDR3 DNA follows: TGTGCCAGCACAGCGTTCGTTCCTTACGAGCAGTACTTC.

The rearrangement joins TRBV27 to TRBJ2-5, with 12 bases aligning to TRBD2. Per the germline V gene, CDR1 is MNHEY and CDR2 is SMNVEV (reference sequence). The CDR3 is 15 amino acids. J was trimmed by 2 bases and V by 6 bases; bases with no gene match: 4. The CDR3 loop is CASRGLAGLQETQYF. For the CDR3, the DNA is TGTGCCAGCAGAGGACTAGCGGGGTTGCAAGAGACCCAGTACTTC.

This chain uses TRBV4-2 with TRBJ2-5; D is perhaps TRBD1 (5 bases). This CDR3 region has 15 residues. Germline V lookup: CDR1 LGHNA, CDR2 YNFKEQ. The ends were cut back, 0 bases at V and 0 bases at J, with 8 bases in the middle. The CDR3 sequence: CASSQDQGNQETQYF. For the CDR3, the DNA is TGTGCCAGCAGCCAAGATCAGGGCAACCAAGAGACCCAGTACTTC.

The chain has TRBV5-4 and TRBJ2-7; 7 bases are a match to TRBD1. Trimming cost V 4 bases and J 7 bases; bases outside gene matches: 14. CDR1 SGHNT and CDR2 YYREEE come from the germline V gene (reference sequence). This CDR3 has 15 amino acids. The DNA of the CDR3 is TGTGCCAGCAGCCGAACCGCCACAGGGGTCCGAGAGCAGTACTTC. Its translation is CASSRTATGVREQYF. The full variable domain, rest sourced from reference TRBV5-4 and TRBJ2-7, is ETGVTQSPTHLIKTRGQQVTLRCSSQSGHNTVSWYQQALGQGPQFIFQYYREEENGRGNFPPRFSGLQFPNYSSELNVNALELDDSALYLCASSRTATGVREQYFGPGTRLTVT.

This clone has only a few counts. The chain has TRBV5-1 and TRBJ2-1, with 12 nucleotides matching TRBD2. V shed 2 bases, J shed 0 bases, and the junction held 3 bases outside the gene matches. The CDR3 extends over 17 amino acids. CDR1 and CDR2 (germline): SGHRS, YFSETQ. The CDR3 nucleotides are TGCGCCAGCAGCTTTTTGACTAGCGGGGGCTCCTACAATGAGCAGTTCTTC. It yields the protein CASSFLTSGGSYNEQFF.

This clone was detected only a few times. The chain employs TRBV29-1 and TRBJ2-2; 7 bases line up with TRBD1. The J segment lost 5 bases and the V segment lost 6 bases, leaving 12 bases of the junction unmatched. Germline V gene sequence: CDR1 SQVTM, CDR2 ANQGSEA. The CDR3 is made up of 15 amino acids. The CDR3 nucleotides read TGCAGCGTGAAACTCCCGGGACAGAGGACCGGGGAGCTGTTTTTT. Protein: CSVKLPGQRTGELFF.

This clone was seen just once. The J gene is TRBJ2-1, the V gene TRBV30; D is perhaps TRBD1 (6 bases). V was pared by 2 bases and J by 9 bases, with 11 bases between. CDR1 GTSNPN and CDR2 SVGIG come from the germline V gene (reference sequence). The CDR3 runs to 12 residues. CDR3 sequence (DNA): TGTGCCTGGAGTTACAGGGAGTTTGAGCAGTTCTTC. This gives the protein CAWSYREFEQFF.

The rearrangement uses TRBV7-6 and TRBJ2-7; TRBD1 might be the D (6 bases). The germline V gene has CDR1 SGHVS and CDR2 FNYEAQ. V was shortened by 5 bases and J by 3 bases, with 17 bases between the two germline ends. CDR3 length: 15 amino acids. The CDR3 DNA reads as TGTGCCAGCAGCATACAACAGGGACGGGGCTACGAGCAGTACTTC. It translates to CASSIQQGRGYEQYF.

The chain carries TRBV2 and TRBJ2-7, with 10 bases identical to TRBD1. The germline gives CDR1 SNHLY, CDR2 FYNNEI. The trim removed 8 bases at V and 3 bases at J, leaving 4 bases unmatched. The CDR3 sequence is 13 residues long. CDR3 coding DNA: TGTGCCAGCGCGGGACAGGGGATCTACGAGCAGTACTTC. Amino acid sequence: CASAGQGIYEQYF. The complete variable domain, with remaining parts taken from reference TRBV2 and TRBJ2-7, reads EPEVTQTPSHQVTQMGQEVILRCVPISNHLYFYWYRQILGQKVEFLVSFYNNEISEKSEIFDDQFSVERPDGSNFTLKIRSTKLEDSAMYFCASAGQGIYEQYFGPGTRLTVT.

Details on this clone: Germline and junction disagree at one end, which may indicate a read error. The J gene is TRBJ2-7, the V gene TRBV7-9; 9 bases are a match to TRBD2. This CDR3 has 17 amino acids. Per the germline V gene, CDR1 is SEHNR and CDR2 is FQNEAQ (reference sequence). CDR3 DNA sequence: TGTTCCAGCAGCTTGGGGTTAGGACTAGCGTCCAGGTACGAGCAGTACTTC. Translation: CSSSLGLGLASRYEQYF.

The CDR3 is CASSRLRDSSRWETQYF. The DNA for the CDR3 is TGTGCCAGCAGCCGCCTCCGGGACTCCTCGAGGTGGGAGACCCAGTACTTC. The rearrangement joins TRBV5-4 to TRBJ2-5, with a weak D call TRBD2 (6 bases). The CDR3 contains 17 residues. V was cut by 4 bases and J by 5 bases, with 24 bases left in between. Germline CDR1 SGHNT, CDR2 YYREEE (reference sequence).

J is TRBJ2-1 and V is TRBV7-9, with 14 bases aligning to TRBD2. The ends lost 7 bases at V and 8 bases at J; junction bases unmatched: 13. The germline gives CDR1 SEHNR, CDR2 FQNEAQ (reference sequence). The CDR3 spans 17 residues. CDR3 in DNA: TGTGCCAGCAAGGGCCAGGCTGGACTAGCGGGAGGATATGAGCAGTTCTTC. It is translated as CASKGQAGLAGGYEQFF.

The V gene is TRBV2, the J gene TRBJ1-2; unclear D gene. In germline, CDR1 is SNHLY, CDR2 FYNNEI. The CDR3 spans 14 residues. V was trimmed by 3 bases and J by 0 bases, leaving 8 bases between them. This chain's CDR3 is CASSEGTANYGYTF. CDR3 nucleotides: TGTGCCAGCAGTGAGGGCACAGCTAACTATGGCTACACCTTC. The whole variable domain, filled in from reference TRBV2 and TRBJ1-2, reads EPEVTQTPSHQVTQMGQEVILRCVPISNHLYFYWYRQILGQKVEFLVSFYNNEISEKSEIFDDQFSVERPDGSNFTLKIRSTKLEDSAMYFCASSEGTANYGYTFGSGTRLTVV.

V gene TRBV5-1 combines with J gene TRBJ2-7; TRBD2 matches at 12 bases. The V and J ends lost 4 bases and 4 bases, in that order; junction bases with no gene match: 18. The CDR3 length is 19 residues. Germline CDR1 SGHRS, CDR2 YFSETQ. CDR3 amino acids: CASSPGGDRRLAGVYEQYF. Written as DNA, the CDR3 is TGCGCCAGCAGCCCGGGAGGGGACAGGAGACTAGCGGGAGTTTACGAGCAGTACTTC.

Worth noting for this clone: At one boundary the junction diverges from the germline segment, which might be a read error. J is TRBJ2-4 and V is TRBV28, with 7 bases fitting TRBD2. CDR3 length equals 15 residues. Per germline, CDR1 MDHEN and CDR2 SYDVKM. In DNA, the CDR3 is TGTGCCAGCAGGGAAAGGAGACTAGCCAAAAACAGTCAGTACTTC. Residues: CASRERRLAKNSQYF.

This chain connects TRBV6-1 to TRBJ2-7; a possible D gene is TRBD2 (6 bases). Germline assignment: CDR1 MNHNS and CDR2 SASEGT. Trimming pared 2 bases from V and 5 bases from J, leaving 13 bases between. The CDR3 is 14 amino acids. CDR3 sequence: CASSEYGLPDEQYF. The DNA for the CDR3 is TGTGCCAGCAGTGAATACGGACTACCGGACGAGCAGTACTTC.

This clone was recorded a few times. V is TRBV25-1 and J is TRBJ2-7; tentative D call: TRBD1 (5 bases). The CDR3 has 11 residues. Germline CDR1 MGHDK, CDR2 SYGVNS. V lost 7 bases and J 4 bases, leaving 8 bases between the germline ends. The CDR3 region is CASTDRYEQYF. As DNA, the CDR3 is TGTGCCAGCACAGACAGATACGAGCAGTACTTC.

The V call is TRBV28, the J call TRBJ2-5, with 10 positions matching TRBD1. Germline V gene sequence: CDR1 MDHEN, CDR2 SYDVKM. After removal of 6 bases from V and 2 bases from J, the junction contained 3 bases not matched to a gene. The CDR3 is made up of 14 amino acids. CDR3 loop: CASSRDRGQETQYF. The CDR3 DNA reads as TGTGCCAGCAGCCGGGACAGGGGTCAAGAGACCCAGTACTTC. The full variable domain, with the rest looked up from reference TRBV28 and TRBJ2-5, is DVKVTQSSRYLVKRTGEKVFLECVQDMDHENMFWYRQDPGLGLRLIYFSYDVKMKEKGDIPEGYSVSREKKERFSLILESASTNQTSMYLCASSRDRGQETQYFGPGTRLLVL.